Following are 3 T cell receptor beta chains from one sample sequenced in a study of blood T cells in healthy people across ages. A sample-barcoded 5' primer and a J-beta primer mix were used in a second PCR of about 7 to 12 cycles. One entry per CDR3 protein, called by TCRdb with MiXCR from the 5' RACE reads. The sample yields 800,000 or so distinct CDR3 sequences, about 46% seen once. Input material: blood. The receptor set was obtained from a man older than 75 in good health.

This clonotype was detected a few times. CDR3 DNA sequence: TGTGCCAGCAGCTTAGTGGGCAGGGGAGAGACCCAGTACTTC. This encodes CASSLVGRGETQYF. The chain employs TRBV7-2 and TRBJ2-5; a possible D gene is TRBD1 (6 bases). Germline lookup yields CDR1 SGHTA and CDR2 FQGNSA. V was pared by 1 base and J by 4 bases, with 10 bases between. CDR3 size: 14 residues.

This chain uses TRBV19 with TRBJ2-3; 9 bases are a match to TRBD2. Per the germline V gene, CDR1 is LNHDA and CDR2 is SQIVND (reference sequence). Trimming removed 6 bases from V and 3 bases from J; junction bases left unmatched: 7. The CDR3 has 15 amino acids. This CDR3 reads CASRDSGRLTDTQYF. In DNA form, the CDR3 reads TGTGCCAGTAGGGACAGCGGGAGGCTAACAGATACGCAGTATTTT.

This rearrangement joins TRBV7-6 to TRBJ1-1; possible D gene TRBD1, 6 bases. Germline CDR1 reads SGHVS; CDR2 reads FNYEAQ. CDR3 length: 12 residues. V lost 5 bases and J lost 6, with 10 bases in between. CDR3 sequence (DNA): TGTGCCAGCAGCATGACAGGCGCTGAAGCTTTCTTT. This translates into CASSMTGAEAFF.